What follows describes a single T cell receptor beta chain. The antigen is not known. The CDR3 is 12 amino acids. Germline values: CDR1 SQVTM, CDR2 ANQGSEA. V gave up 0 bases and J gave up 10 bases, with 12 bases separating them. The sample belongs to a study of OX40 agonist ivuxolimab in advanced cancers. Study background: Age averaged approximately 60 years (range roughly 23 to 85), and more than 80% were male. The study, taken as a whole, reports: Clonal expansion was seen in CD4+ and CD8+ blood T cells by week 6 at 0.1 to 3.0 mg/kg.

TCRdb's table, derived via immunoSEQ multiplex PCR, lists solely in-frame clones and lacks some. The sample carries 6,400 or so clones, roughly 73% recorded once. The clonotype was recovered from an adult with an advanced solid tumor such as melanoma, head and neck, liver or kidney cancer. The chain uses TRBV29-1 and TRBJ2-5; D call uncertain. Sequences were derived from CD4+ or CD8+ T cells sorted from blood, sampled in a trial of the OX40 agonist ivuxolimab. CDR3 DNA: TGCAGCGTTGAAGAGTCCGAGGTCGGCCAGTACTTC. Amino acid sequence: CSVEESEVGQYF.